This paragraph covers one TCR beta chain sequence. Its specificity is not known. The data originate from a study of vaccination and CD4 T cells after COVID-19. As to treatment: approximately nine-day PBMC culture with coronavirus spike peptide pools or control peptides (ViraFEST assay). The Oncomine TCR Beta short-read assay was applied to DNA of cultured CD4+ T cells. TCRdb reanalysed the PCR reads using MiXCR and keeps one entry per CDR3 protein. This table has about 16,000 distinct CDR3 sequences, 30% to 45% appearing once. Sequences were obtained from cultured CD4+ T cells from blood. This clonotype was obtained from a human donor with COVID-19.

The CDR3 coding sequence is TGTGCCACCAGCAGAGAGGCCGCGGTGAACCTCAACGAGCAGTACTTC. This translates into CATSREAAVNLNEQYF. This chain joins TRBV15 and TRBJ2-7; no clear D gene. Germline CDR1 LNHNV, CDR2 YYDKDF (reference sequence). This CDR3 is built from 16 residues. Trimming cost V 0 bases and J 5 bases, with 17 bases left between them.